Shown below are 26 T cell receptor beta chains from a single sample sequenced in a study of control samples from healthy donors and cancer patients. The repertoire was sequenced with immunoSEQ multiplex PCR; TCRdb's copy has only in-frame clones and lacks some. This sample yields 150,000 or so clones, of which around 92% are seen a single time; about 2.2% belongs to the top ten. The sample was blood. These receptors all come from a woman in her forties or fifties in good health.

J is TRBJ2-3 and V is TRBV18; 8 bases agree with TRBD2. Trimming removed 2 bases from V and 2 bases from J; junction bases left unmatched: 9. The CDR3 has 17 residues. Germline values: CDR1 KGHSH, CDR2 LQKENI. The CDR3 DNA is TGTGCCAGCTCACCAGCCGGACTAGCCGCCCTCACAGATACGCAGTATTTT. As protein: CASSPAGLAALTDTQYF.

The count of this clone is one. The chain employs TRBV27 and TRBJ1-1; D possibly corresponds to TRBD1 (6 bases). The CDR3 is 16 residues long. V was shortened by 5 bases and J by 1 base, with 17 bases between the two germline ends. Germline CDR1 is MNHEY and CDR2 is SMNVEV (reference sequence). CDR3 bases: TGTGCCAGCAGTACAGGACAGACCCTAAGGAACACTGAAGCTTTCTTT. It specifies CASSTGQTLRNTEAFF.

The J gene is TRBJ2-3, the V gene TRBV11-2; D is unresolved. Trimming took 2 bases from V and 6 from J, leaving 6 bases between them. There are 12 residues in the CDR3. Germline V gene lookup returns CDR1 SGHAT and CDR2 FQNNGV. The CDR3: CASSLLVDTQYF. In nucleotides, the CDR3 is TGTGCCAGCAGCTTACTGGTGGATACGCAGTATTTT.

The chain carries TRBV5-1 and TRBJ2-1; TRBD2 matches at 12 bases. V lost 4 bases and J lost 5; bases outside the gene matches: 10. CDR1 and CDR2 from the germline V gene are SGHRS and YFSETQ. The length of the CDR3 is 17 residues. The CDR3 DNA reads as TGCGCCAGCAGCCCTACGACTAGCGGGAGAGGGAACAATGAGCAGTTCTTC. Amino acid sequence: CASSPTTSGRGNNEQFF.

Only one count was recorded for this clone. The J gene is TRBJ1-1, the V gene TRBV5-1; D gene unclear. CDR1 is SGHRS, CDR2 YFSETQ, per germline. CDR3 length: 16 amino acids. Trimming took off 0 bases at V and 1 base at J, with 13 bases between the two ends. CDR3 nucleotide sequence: TGCGCCAGCAGCTTGGGGTGGGGAGTCCGGAACACTGAAGCTTTCTTT. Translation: CASSLGWGVRNTEAFF.

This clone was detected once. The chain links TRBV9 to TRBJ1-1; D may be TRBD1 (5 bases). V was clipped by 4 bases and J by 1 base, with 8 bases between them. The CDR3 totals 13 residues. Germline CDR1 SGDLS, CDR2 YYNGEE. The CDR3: CASSRGQNTEAFF. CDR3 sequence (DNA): TGTGCCAGCAGCCGAGGACAGAACACTGAAGCTTTCTTT.

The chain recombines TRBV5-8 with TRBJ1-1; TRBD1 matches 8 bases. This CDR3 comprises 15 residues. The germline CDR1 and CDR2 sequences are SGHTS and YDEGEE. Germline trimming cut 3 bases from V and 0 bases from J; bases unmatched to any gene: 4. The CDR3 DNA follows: TGTGCCAGCAGCTCCTACAGGGGGATGAACACTGAAGCTTTCTTT. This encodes CASSSYRGMNTEAFF. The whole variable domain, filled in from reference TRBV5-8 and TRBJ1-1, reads EAGVTQSPTHLIKTRGQQATLRCSPISGHTSVYWYQQALGLGLQFLLWYDEGEERNRGNFPPRFSGRQFPNYSSELNVNALELEDSALYLCASSSYRGMNTEAFFGQGTRLTVV.

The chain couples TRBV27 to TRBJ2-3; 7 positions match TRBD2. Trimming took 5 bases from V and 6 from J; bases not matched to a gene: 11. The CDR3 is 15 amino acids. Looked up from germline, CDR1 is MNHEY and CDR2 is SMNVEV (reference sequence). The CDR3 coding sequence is TGTGCCAGCAGTCCACGGGAGGTGGCTTGGGATACGCAGTATTTT. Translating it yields CASSPREVAWDTQYF.

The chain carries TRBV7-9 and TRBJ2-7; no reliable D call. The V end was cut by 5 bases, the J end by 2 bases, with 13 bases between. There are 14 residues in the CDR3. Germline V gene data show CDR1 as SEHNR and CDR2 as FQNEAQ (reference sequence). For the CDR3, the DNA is TGTGCCAGCAGCCCGCCGGACCTCCCCTACGAGCAGTACTTC. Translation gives CASSPPDLPYEQYF.

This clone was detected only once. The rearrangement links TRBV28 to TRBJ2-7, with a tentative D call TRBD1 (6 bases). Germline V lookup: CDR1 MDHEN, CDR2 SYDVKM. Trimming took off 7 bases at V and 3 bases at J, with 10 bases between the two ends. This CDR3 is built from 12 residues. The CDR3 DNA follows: TGTGCCAGCATGTCGGGACACTACGAGCAGTACTTC. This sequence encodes CASMSGHYEQYF.

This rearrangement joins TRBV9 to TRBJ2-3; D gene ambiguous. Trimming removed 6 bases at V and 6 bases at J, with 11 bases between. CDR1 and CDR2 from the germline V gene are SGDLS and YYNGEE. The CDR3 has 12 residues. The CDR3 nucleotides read TGTGCCAGCACCTATGACGAGGATACGCAGTATTTT. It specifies CASTYDEDTQYF.

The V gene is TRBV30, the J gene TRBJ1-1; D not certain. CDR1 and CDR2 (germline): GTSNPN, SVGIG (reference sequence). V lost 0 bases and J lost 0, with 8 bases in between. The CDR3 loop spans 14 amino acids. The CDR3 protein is CAWSVWQLNTEAFF. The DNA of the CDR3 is TGTGCCTGGAGTGTATGGCAGTTGAACACTGAAGCTTTCTTT.

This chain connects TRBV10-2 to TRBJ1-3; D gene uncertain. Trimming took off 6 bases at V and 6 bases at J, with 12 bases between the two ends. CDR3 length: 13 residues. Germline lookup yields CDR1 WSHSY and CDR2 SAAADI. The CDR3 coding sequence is TGCGCCAGCAGCGTGACGGTGCAAAACACCATATATTTT. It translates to CASSVTVQNTIYF.

The CDR3 region has the DNA TGTGCCAGTAGTCTACGGGACTACTCCGGGACCCAGTACTTC. It codes for CASSLRDYSGTQYF. V is TRBV19 and J is TRBJ2-5; 7 bases are a match to TRBD2. CDR3 length: 14 residues. Trimming removed 5 bases from V and 7 bases from J; junction bases left unmatched: 10. Germline V gene sequence: CDR1 LNHDA, CDR2 SQIVND (reference sequence).

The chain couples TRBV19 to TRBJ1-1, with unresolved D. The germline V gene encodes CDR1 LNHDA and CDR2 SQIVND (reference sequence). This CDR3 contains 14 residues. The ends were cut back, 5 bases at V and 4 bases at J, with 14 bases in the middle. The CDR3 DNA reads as TGTGCCAGTAGTCAAATAGGGAGGGTCACTGAAGCTTTCTTT. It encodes CASSQIGRVTEAFF.

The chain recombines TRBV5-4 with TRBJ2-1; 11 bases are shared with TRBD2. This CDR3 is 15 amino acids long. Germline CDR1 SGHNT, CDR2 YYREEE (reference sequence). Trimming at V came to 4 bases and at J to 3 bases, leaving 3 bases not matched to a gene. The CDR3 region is CASSPTSGGYNEQFF. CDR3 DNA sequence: TGTGCCAGCAGCCCCACTAGCGGGGGCTACAATGAGCAGTTCTTC.

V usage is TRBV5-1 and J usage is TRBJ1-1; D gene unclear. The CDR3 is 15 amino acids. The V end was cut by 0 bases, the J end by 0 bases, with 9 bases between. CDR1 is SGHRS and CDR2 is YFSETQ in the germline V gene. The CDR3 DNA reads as TGCGCCAGCAGCTTGGAGAACGTAGTGAACACTGAAGCTTTCTTT. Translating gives CASSLENVVNTEAFF. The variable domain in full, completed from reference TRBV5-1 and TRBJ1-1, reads KAGVTQTPRYLIKTRGQQVTLSCSPISGHRSVSWYQQTPGQGLQFLFEYFSETQRNKGNFPGRFSGRQFSNSRSEMNVSTLELGDSALYLCASSLENVVNTEAFFGQGTRLTVV.

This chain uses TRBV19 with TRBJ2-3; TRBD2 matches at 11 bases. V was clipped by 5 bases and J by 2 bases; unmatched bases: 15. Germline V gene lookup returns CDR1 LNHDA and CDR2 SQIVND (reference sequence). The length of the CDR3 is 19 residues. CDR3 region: CASSPTPGGLAGNTDTQYF. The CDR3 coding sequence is TGTGCCAGTAGTCCCACCCCCGGCGGACTAGCGGGTAACACAGATACGCAGTATTTT. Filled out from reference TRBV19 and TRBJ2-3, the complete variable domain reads DGGITQSPKYLFRKEGQNVTLSCEQNLNHDAMYWYRQDPGQGLRLIYYSQIVNDFQKGDIAEGYSVSREKKESFPLTVTSAQKNPTAFYLCASSPTPGGLAGNTDTQYFGPGTRLTVL.

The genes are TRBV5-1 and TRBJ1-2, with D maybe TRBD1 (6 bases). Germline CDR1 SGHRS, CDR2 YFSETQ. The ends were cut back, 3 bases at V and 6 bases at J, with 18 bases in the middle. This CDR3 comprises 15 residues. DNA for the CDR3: TGCGCCAGCAGCTCAAGACAGGACCAGGCGGATGGCTACACCTTC. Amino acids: CASSSRQDQADGYTF.

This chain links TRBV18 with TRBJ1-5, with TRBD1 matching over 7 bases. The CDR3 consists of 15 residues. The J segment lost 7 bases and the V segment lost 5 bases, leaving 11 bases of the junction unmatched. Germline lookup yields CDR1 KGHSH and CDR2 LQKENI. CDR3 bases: TGTGCCAGCTCATCTGACAGGGCGCGAGGACAGCCCCAGCATTTT. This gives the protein CASSSDRARGQPQHF.

The DNA of the CDR3 is TGTGCCAGCAATATCGTGGGGGGACCGACCTCAAACACTGAAGCTTTCTTT. This gives the protein CASNIVGGPTSNTEAFF. This chain links TRBV28 with TRBJ1-1; weak D call: TRBD1 (5 bases). This CDR3 spans 17 amino acids. The V gene lost 7 bases and the J gene lost 2 bases, with 23 bases spanning the gap. The germline gives CDR1 MDHEN, CDR2 SYDVKM.

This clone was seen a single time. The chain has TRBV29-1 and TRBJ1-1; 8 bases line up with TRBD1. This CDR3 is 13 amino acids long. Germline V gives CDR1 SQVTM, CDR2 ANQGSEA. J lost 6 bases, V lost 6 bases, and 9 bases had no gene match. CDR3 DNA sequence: TGCAGCGTCAGAGAAATGGACAGGGCTGAAGCTTTCTTT. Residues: CSVREMDRAEAFF.

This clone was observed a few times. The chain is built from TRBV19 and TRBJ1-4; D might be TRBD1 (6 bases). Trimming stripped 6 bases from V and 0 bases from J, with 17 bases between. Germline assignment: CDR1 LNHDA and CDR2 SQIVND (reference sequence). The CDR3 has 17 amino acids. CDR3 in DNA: TGTGCCAGTAGGACGAGTACAGGGTTTGCAACTAATGAAAAACTGTTTTTT. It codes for CASRTSTGFATNEKLFF.

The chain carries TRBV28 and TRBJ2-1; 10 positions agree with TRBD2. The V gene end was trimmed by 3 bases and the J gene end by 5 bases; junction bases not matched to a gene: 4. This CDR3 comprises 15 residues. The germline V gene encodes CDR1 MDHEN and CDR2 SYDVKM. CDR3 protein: CASSLLLAGNNEQFF. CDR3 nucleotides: TGTGCCAGCAGTTTGTTACTAGCGGGGAACAATGAGCAGTTCTTC.

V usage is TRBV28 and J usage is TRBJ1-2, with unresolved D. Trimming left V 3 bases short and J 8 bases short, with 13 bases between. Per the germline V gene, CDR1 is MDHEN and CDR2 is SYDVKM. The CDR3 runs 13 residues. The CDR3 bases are TGTGCCAGCAGTTTGACGACCCCGCCAGGCTACACCTTC. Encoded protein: CASSLTTPPGYTF.

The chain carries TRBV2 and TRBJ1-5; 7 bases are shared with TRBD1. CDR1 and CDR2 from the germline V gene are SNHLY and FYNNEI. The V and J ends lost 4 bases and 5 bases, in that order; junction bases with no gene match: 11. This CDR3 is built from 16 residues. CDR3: CASSGGQSPGHQPQHF. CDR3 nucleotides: TGTGCCAGCAGTGGGGGACAGTCTCCCGGGCATCAGCCCCAGCATTTT. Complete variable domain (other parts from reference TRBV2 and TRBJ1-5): EPEVTQTPSHQVTQMGQEVILRCVPISNHLYFYWYRQILGQKVEFLVSFYNNEISEKSEIFDDQFSVERPDGSNFTLKIRSTKLEDSAMYFCASSGGQSPGHQPQHFGDGTRLSIL.